This note documents a single TCR beta chain sequence. This receptor's antigen is unknown. No base quality values were provided; no much bigger clone lies one nucleotide off. Between the V and J ends, shortened by 3 bases and 0 bases respectively, the junction contains 11 bases. As encoded in the germline V gene, CDR1 is SQVTM while CDR2 is ANQGSEA. Spanning cysteine to phenylalanine, the CDR3 consists of 14 amino acids. Of all the DNA, just the CDR3 is kept, 42 bases in frame from base 1. Ficoll-Paque density gradient centrifugation was the method used to isolate PBMCs. The data are from a study of T-cell memory formation after mild COVID-19 (dated by TCRdb to about 2021). Looking at the study overall: Most TCR sequence clusters were specific to one of the two donors. Longitudinal TCRalpha and TCRbeta repertoire sequencing tracked T-cell clones expanding and contracting after mild COVID-19 in two donors. The cohort was made up of two young adult volunteers, one female and one male, who were previously healthy.

Study-level results and caveats: SARS-CoV-2 specificity of the second-wave clones peaking on day 37 was not confirmed. Clones that contracted from day 15 to 85 showed balanced CD4/CD8 phenotypes, whereas a second wave of clones that expanded from day 15 to 37 leaned towards CD4+. Only a couple of mild cases were covered by the study, and larger cohorts that include severe cases with pre-infection samples were considered necessary. Contracting CD4+ clones were located mainly in the CM and EM memory subsets, whereas CD8+ clones were found to be enriched in EMRA. Some responding clones were found in pre-infection memory, which suggests that pre-existing cross-reactive memory T cells took part in the SARS-CoV-2 response.

Sequencing relied on an Illumina NovaSeq 6000. TCRalpha and TCRbeta cDNA libraries were constructed by 5'RACE with constant-segment primers, with sample barcodes and unique molecular identifiers being introduced. RNA was extracted from every sample with Trizol reagent. Amplification of the libraries took two PCR steps, and the second step added a second sample barcode plus Illumina TruSeq adapters. The libraries were sequenced on an Illumina NovaSeq using 2 x 150 bp paired-end reads. As for how the authors treated the data: With migec v1.2.7, reads were demultiplexed and then collapsed into UMI-guided consensus sequences. With mixcr v2.1.11, UMI consensuses were aligned to TRA and TRB V and J templates and assembled into clonotypes. Expanded or contracted clonotypes were those called significant by both edgeR and NoisET, with noise models trained on biological replicates. For edgeR calls, a false discovery rate-adjusted p below 0.01 and a log2 fold-change threshold of 1 were applied. As an exploratory analysis of dynamics, max-normalized trajectories of the 1000 most abundant clonotypes were examined by PCA with hierarchical clustering. The CD4 or CD8 phenotype of responding clones was assigned using the separately sequenced CD4+ and CD8+ repertoires. In-frame beta chains were kept once TCRdb had trimmed the public reads at Q25 with fastp and called clones with MiXCR. Each CDR3 protein appears once, grouped with its most common genes and DNA. These V and J calls rely on TCRdb rather than the paper's analysis. The sample table contains 250,000 to 300,000 distinct CDR3 sequences; only one count was recorded for 15% to 20% of them. Roughly 22% of the sample goes to the ten largest clones.

This chain is built from TRBV29-1 and TRBJ1-2, with no confident D gene call. The receptor's source is a man between 18 and 29 years old who had mild COVID-19 (a few samples of this study predate the infection). The sample titles of this study are shuffled in the database, so cell type and time point are left out; the donor was told from shared clones. The sequencing sample was made of PBMCs or a T cell subset sorted from them (not recorded which). The CDR3 reads as follows: CSVEVRVSNYGYTF. The nucleotides are TGCAGCGTTGAGGTTAGGGTTTCTAACTATGGCTACACCTTC.